This is a list of T cell receptor beta chains from one sample in a study of T-cell reconstitution after alpha-beta-depleted transplantation in children. TCRdb independently ran MiXCR on the PCR reads; one entry per CDR3 protein. The sample shows 670,000 or so distinct CDR3 sequences, around 14% of them seen only once. Sample: PBMCs, taken before TCRalphabeta/CD19-depleted stem cell transplant. These receptor sequences come from a girl aged 2-10 years with congenital amegakaryocytic thrombocytopenia, due to receive a stem cell transplant. Each CDR3 is given with its conserved first and last residue. The D gene is left open where the match is weak. Only some rows state a clone size, as once, few, many or a class for expanded clones.

D gene	V gene	J gene	clone size	CDR3 protein	CDR3 DNA
NA	TRBV20-1	TRBJ2-5	few	CSAAGNRVGEETQYF	TGCAGTGCGGCCGGGAACAGGGTCGGGGAAGAGACCCAGTACTTC
TRBD1	TRBV5-1	TRBJ2-4	many	CASSGTGNAKNIQYF	TGCGCCAGCAGCGGGACAGGGAACGCCAAAAACATTCAGTACTTC
NA	TRBV20-1	TRBJ2-2	many	CSASLGPFTGELFF	TGCAGTGCTAGTTTGGGACCGTTCACCGGGGAGCTGTTTTTT
NA	TRBV5-6	TRBJ2-3	NA	CASSQLTLTDTQYF	TGTGCCAGCAGCCAATTGACGTTAACAGATACGCAGTATTTT
NA	TRBV30	TRBJ1-1	few	CAWSVRRNTEAFF	TGTGCCTGGAGTGTACGAAGAAACACTGAAGCTTTCTTT
TRBD2	TRBV12-3/TRBV12-4	TRBJ2-3	many	CATTRGRVRTDTQYF	TGTGCCACCACACGAGGGAGGGTGAGGACAGATACGCAGTATTTT
TRBD2	TRBV10-2	TRBJ2-1	NA	CASSLRATSGIWNEQFF	TGCGCCAGCAGCTTGAGAGCGACTAGCGGGATATGGAATGAGCAGTTCTTC
NA	TRBV20-1	TRBJ1-1	many	CSARELGFTEAFF	TGCAGTGCTAGAGAATTGGGTTTCACTGAAGCTTTCTTT
TRBD1	TRBV28	TRBJ1-3	few	CASRALNGQAPEYTIYF	TGTGCCAGCAGGGCATTAAATGGACAGGCTCCTGAGTACACCATATATTTT
NA	TRBV12-3/TRBV12-4	TRBJ1-5	many	CASSFLGNGNQPQHF	TGTGCCAGCAGTTTCCTAGGGAATGGCAATCAGCCCCAGCATTTT
TRBD1	TRBV29-1	TRBJ1-2	few	CSVGTGGLEGYTF	TGCAGCGTCGGGACAGGGGGCCTGGAGGGCTACACCTTC
NA	TRBV18	TRBJ1-5	NA	CASSRAGTGDYQPQHF	TGTGCCAGCTCACGCGCCGGGACGGGTGATTATCAGCCCCAGCATTTT
NA	TRBV15	TRBJ2-2	many	CAVSTWTGELFF	TGTGCCGTCTCCACCTGGACCGGGGAGCTGTTTTTT
NA	TRBV21-1	TRBJ2-5	few	CASSDLQGARETQYF	TGTGCCAGCAGCGACCTCCAGGGGGCACGAGAGACCCAGTACTTC
NA	TRBV12-3/TRBV12-4	TRBJ2-1	many	CASSLAHSYNEQFF	TGTGCCAGCAGTTTAGCGCATAGTTACAATGAGCAGTTCTTC
TRBD1	TRBV20-1	TRBJ2-1	few	CSADFRDRVVNEQFF	TGCAGTGCCGATTTCCGGGACAGGGTTGTCAATGAGCAGTTCTTC
NA	TRBV7-6	TRBJ2-1	many	CASSLEPGEWNEQFF	TGTGCCAGCAGCTTAGAGCCGGGAGAGTGGAATGAGCAGTTCTTC
TRBD1	TRBV15	TRBJ2-7	few	CATSARLDREPYEQYF	TGTGCCACCAGCGCCCGCCTGGACAGGGAACCCTACGAGCAGTACTTC
TRBD2	TRBV10-3	TRBJ2-1	NA	CAISEAPGLAGGNEQFF	TGTGCCATCAGTGAGGCCCCGGGACTAGCGGGAGGTAATGAGCAGTTCTTC
TRBD2	TRBV12-3/TRBV12-4	TRBJ2-1	NA	CASSPLGGRAVDEQFF	TGTGCCAGCAGTCCCTTGGGCGGGAGGGCCGTGGATGAGCAGTTCTTC
TRBD2	TRBV29-1	TRBJ2-3	many	CSVATEREAQYF	TGCAGCGTGGCCACGGAGCGGGAGGCCCAGTATTTT
NA	TRBV6-6	TRBJ2-3	few	CASSFGPVGQYF	TGTGCCAGCAGTTTCGGCCCGGTGGGGCAGTATTTT
NA	TRBV5-1	TRBJ1-1	NA	CAGSSTGNTEAFF	TGCGCCGGCAGCTCTACAGGGAACACTGAAGCTTTCTTT
TRBD2	TRBV5-1	TRBJ2-1	many	CASSQRLAGNNEQFF	TGCGCCAGCAGCCAACGACTAGCGGGGAACAATGAGCAGTTCTTC
TRBD2	TRBV20-1	TRBJ2-3	NA	CCARDSFGLAQADTQYF	TGCTGTGCTAGAGATAGTTTCGGACTAGCGCAGGCCGATACGCAGTATTTT
NA	TRBV29-1	TRBJ2-2	few	CSVGGAGWDTGELFF	TGCAGCGTTGGGGGCGCGGGTTGGGACACCGGGGAGCTGTTTTTT
TRBD1	TRBV11-2	TRBJ1-1	NA	CASSGQEVTEALF	TGTGCCAGCAGCGGACAGGAAGTCACTGAAGCTCTCTTT
NA	TRBV7-9	TRBJ2-7	NA	CASSLEGIPYEQYF	TGTGCCAGCAGCCTTGAGGGGATACCCTACGAGCAGTACTTC
NA	TRBV20-1	TRBJ2-1	many	CSASSSFNLIYNEQFF	TGCAGTGCTAGTAGCAGTTTCAATTTAATCTACAATGAGCAGTTCTTC
NA	TRBV4-1	TRBJ2-4	NA	CASSQLGTAKNIQYF	TGCGCCAGCAGCCAGTTGGGGACGGCCAAAAACATTCAGTACTTC
NA	TRBV29-1	TRBJ2-7	many	CSVVVESYEQYF	TGCAGCGTGGTTGTTGAGAGTTACGAGCAGTACTTC
NA	TRBV28	TRBJ2-5	many	CASKPPYQAKEETQYF	TGTGCCAGCAAACCCCCCTATCAGGCGAAGGAAGAGACCCAGTACTTC
NA	TRBV28	TRBJ1-1	NA	CASSWGGQRNTEAFF	TGTGCCAGCAGCTGGGGGGGACAAAGAAACACTGAAGCTTTCTTT
NA	TRBV12-3/TRBV12-4	TRBJ2-7	many	CASSLGDRVEQYF	TGTGCCAGCAGTTTAGGGGATCGGGTCGAGCAGTACTTC
NA	TRBV6-5	TRBJ2-3	many	CASRPHKKADTQYF	TGTGCCAGCAGACCCCATAAAAAAGCAGATACGCAGTATTTT
NA	TRBV20-1	TRBJ2-5	many	CSAGFIDPQETQYF	TGCAGTGCTGGATTCATTGACCCCCAAGAGACCCAGTACTTC
TRBD2	TRBV5-1	TRBJ2-7	many	CASSLGLAGVYEQYF	TGCGCCAGCAGCTTGGGACTAGCGGGAGTCTACGAGCAGTACTTC
NA	TRBV7-9	TRBJ1-2	few	CASTRGVLDGYTF	TGTGCCAGCACCCGAGGGGTATTAGACGGCTACACCTTC
NA	TRBV7-9	TRBJ1-1	NA	CASSSRQITEAFF	TGTGCCAGCAGCTCCCGTCAAATTACTGAAGCTTTCTTT
NA	TRBV5-1	TRBJ2-5	NA	CASSVLQGPKETQYF	TGCGCCAGCAGCGTACTACAGGGCCCCAAAGAGACCCAGTACTTC
NA	TRBV12-3/TRBV12-4	TRBJ1-4	many	CASSSSGVGEKLFF	TGTGCCAGCAGTTCCTCAGGGGTCGGTGAAAAACTGTTTTTT
TRBD2	TRBV7-2	TRBJ2-3	NA	CASSESQLAGYTDTQYF	TGTGCCAGCAGCGAAAGTCAACTAGCGGGGTACACAGATACGCAGTATTTT
NA	TRBV5-5	TRBJ1-1	NA	CASRPSHLIFSEAFF	TGTGCCAGCAGACCGAGCCACCTAATTTTTTCCGAAGCTTTCTTT
NA	TRBV29-1	TRBJ2-3	few	CSVLGVLLSDTQYF	TGCAGCGTTCTAGGGGTGTTGCTATCGGATACGCAGTATTTT
TRBD2	TRBV20-1	TRBJ2-1	NA	CSASRGGRAYNEQFF	TGCAGTGCTAGCCGAGGCGGGAGGGCTTACAATGAGCAGTTCTTC
NA	TRBV30	TRBJ2-3	NA	CAWSADGRPSDTQYF	TGTGCCTGGAGTGCGGACGGGAGACCCTCAGATACGCAGTATTTT
NA	TRBV7-2	TRBJ2-5	NA	CASSLFRGQETQYF	TGTGCCAGCAGCTTATTCCGGGGCCAAGAGACCCAGTACTTC
NA	TRBV5-1	TRBJ2-2	few	CASRSLNTGELFF	TGCGCCAGCAGATCGCTAAACACCGGGGAGCTGTTTTTT